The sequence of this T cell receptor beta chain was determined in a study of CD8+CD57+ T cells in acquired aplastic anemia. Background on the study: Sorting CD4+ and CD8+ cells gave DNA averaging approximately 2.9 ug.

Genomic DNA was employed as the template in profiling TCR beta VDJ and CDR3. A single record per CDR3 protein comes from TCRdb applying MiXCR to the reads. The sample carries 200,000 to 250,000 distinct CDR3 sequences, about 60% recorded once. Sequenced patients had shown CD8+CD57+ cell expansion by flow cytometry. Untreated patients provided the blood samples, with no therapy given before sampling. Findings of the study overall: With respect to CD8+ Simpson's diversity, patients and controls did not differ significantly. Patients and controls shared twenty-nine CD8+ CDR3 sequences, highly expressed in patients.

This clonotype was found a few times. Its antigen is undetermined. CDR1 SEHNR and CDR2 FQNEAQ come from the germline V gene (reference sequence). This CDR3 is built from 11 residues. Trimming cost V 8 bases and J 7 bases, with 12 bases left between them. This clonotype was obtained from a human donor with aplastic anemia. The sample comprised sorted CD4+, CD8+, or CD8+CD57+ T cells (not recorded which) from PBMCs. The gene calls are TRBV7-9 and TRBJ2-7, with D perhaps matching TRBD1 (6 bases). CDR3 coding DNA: TGTGCCAGCGGGGGTAGGGGGGAGCAGTACTTC. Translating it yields CASGGRGEQYF.